This T cell receptor (beta chain) was found in a study of T-cell reconstitution after alpha-beta-depleted transplantation in children. V lost 5 bases and J lost 7, with 14 bases in between. The germline CDR1 and CDR2 sequences are SGHVS and FNYEAQ. This CDR3 is 13 amino acids long. The table lists this clonotype with many counts. Its matching antigen is unknown. Unique molecular identifiers were used in preparing the TCRbeta library. Using its own MiXCR run on the PCR reads, TCRdb lists one record per CDR3 protein. The table lists 550,000 to 800,000 distinct CDR3 sequences, around 13% of them singletons. Findings and limits, study-wide: From surviving recipient T cells and thymic progenitors came the high day-60 TCRbeta diversity observed in some patients. Newly made T cells mostly supplied T-cell counts and diversity one year after transplant. Reportedly, alpha-beta T cells present about two months post-transplant originated from several hundred expanded clones of graft origin.

Sequenced here: PBMCs, sampled before TCRalphabeta/CD19-depleted stem cell transplant. The receptor was derived from a girl aged 2 to 9 with congenital amegakaryocytic thrombocytopenia, due to receive a stem cell transplant. The rearrangement joins TRBV7-6 to TRBJ2-5; a possible D gene is TRBD2 (5 bases). The CDR3 bases are TGTGCCAGCAGCCCTGATCTTCGGGGGACCCAGTACTTC. It translates to CASSPDLRGTQYF. The whole variable domain, filled in from reference TRBV7-6 and TRBJ2-5, reads GAGVSQSPRYKVTKRGQDVALRCDPISGHVSLYWYRQALGQGPEFLTYFNYEAQQDKSGLPNDRFSAERPEGSISTLTIQRTEQRDSAMYRCASSPDLRGTQYFGPGTRLLVL.